This entry features one T cell receptor beta chain sequence. This CDR3 comprises 13 residues. Trimming cost V 0 bases and J 8 bases, with 10 bases left between them. Germline CDR1 reads SGHDN; CDR2 reads FVKESK. Repertoires were generated with immunoSEQ multiplex PCR, while TCRdb's copy carries only in-frame clones and drops some. The repertoire holds over 400,000 clones, roughly nine tenths seen once, with 7.5% to 9% in the top ten. This sample stems from a study of blood T cell repertoires in COVID-19. The V call is TRBV14, the J call TRBJ1-2, with D perhaps matching TRBD1 (5 bases). Sequences were obtained from peripheral blood. The clonotype comes from a woman aged 50 to 65 with COVID-19, enrolled during active disease. The chain's CDR3 is CASSQEGGDGYTF. In nucleotides, the CDR3 is TGTGCCAGCAGCCAAGAAGGCGGGGACGGCTACACCTTC.